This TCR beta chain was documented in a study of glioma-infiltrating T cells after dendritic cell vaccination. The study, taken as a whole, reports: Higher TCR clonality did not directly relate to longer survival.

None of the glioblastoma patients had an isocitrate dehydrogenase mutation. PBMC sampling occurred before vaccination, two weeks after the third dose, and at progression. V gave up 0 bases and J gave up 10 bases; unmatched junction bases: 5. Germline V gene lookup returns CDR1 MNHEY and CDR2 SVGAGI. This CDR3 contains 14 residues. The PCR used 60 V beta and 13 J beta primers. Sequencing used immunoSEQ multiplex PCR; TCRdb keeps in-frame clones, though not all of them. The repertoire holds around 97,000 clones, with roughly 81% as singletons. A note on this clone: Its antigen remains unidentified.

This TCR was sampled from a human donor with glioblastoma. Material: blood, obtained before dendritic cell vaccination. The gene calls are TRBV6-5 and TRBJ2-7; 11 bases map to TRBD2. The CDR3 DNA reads TGTGCCAGCAGTTACTCGGTCCTAGCGGGGGGCCAGTACTTC. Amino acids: CASSYSVLAGGQYF.